Listed below are T cell receptor beta chains from one sample, sequenced in a study of T cell responses to AZD1222 COVID-19 vaccine. Here immunoSEQ multiplex PCR was the method, and the copy in TCRdb shows in-frame clones only, minus some. This table holds 80,000 to 100,000 clones, roughly 87% found once. The sample here was peripheral blood, taken 28 days after the second AZD1222 dose. These receptors were obtained from an adult who received the AZD1222 COVID-19 vaccine. Both conserved end residues are part of each CDR3. The order of the fields is V gene, J gene, CDR3 length, D gene, CDR3 protein, CDR3 DNA. D genes are given only for firm matches.

TRBV5-1	TRBJ1-5	15	TRBD1	CASSLTGGGNQPQHF	TGCGCCAGCAGCTTAACAGGGGGCGGGAATCAGCCCCAGCATTTT
TRBV12-3/TRBV12-4	TRBJ1-2	12	NA	CASSLRGGGYTF	TGTGCCAGCAGTTTAAGGGGGGGTGGCTACACCTTC
TRBV7-3	TRBJ2-1	15	NA	CASSLDGFSYNEQFF	TGTGCCAGCAGCTTAGATGGTTTCTCCTACAATGAGCAGTTCTTC
TRBV15	TRBJ2-7	15	TRBD1	CATRKRTGDFYEQYF	TGTGCCACCAGGAAGAGGACAGGGGACTTCTACGAGCAGTACTTC
TRBV7-9	TRBJ1-5	16	NA	CASSLGRGGGNQPQHF	TGTGCCAGCAGCTTAGGCAGGGGTGGTGGTAATCAGCCCCAGCATTTT
TRBV30	TRBJ2-7	11	NA	CAWSQRYEQYF	TGTGCCTGGTCACAGCGTTACGAGCAGTACTTC
TRBV7-2	TRBJ1-2	14	NA	CASSRQADLYGYTF	TGTGCCAGCAGCAGGCAGGCGGACCTATATGGCTACACCTTC
TRBV12-2	TRBJ1-2	17	NA	CASRQRSGTPSNYGYTF	TGTGCAAGTCGCCAACGGTCCGGGACACCATCTAACTATGGCTACACCTTC
TRBV9	TRBJ1-5	15	NA	CASSLHGDSNQPQHF	TGTGCCAGCAGCCTACATGGGGATAGCAATCAGCCCCAGCATTTT
TRBV4-2	TRBJ1-5	16	NA	CASSQEVGPSNQPQHF	TGTGCCAGCAGCCAAGAAGTCGGCCCCAGCAATCAGCCCCAGCATTTT
TRBV11-2	TRBJ1-3	14	NA	CASSSSALGNTIYF	TGTGCCAGCAGCTCATCCGCCCTGGGAAACACCATATATTTT
TRBV27	TRBJ2-7	17	TRBD1	CASSLSGARTGNHEQYF	TGTGCCAGCAGTTTATCGGGGGCTAGGACAGGGAATCACGAGCAGTACTTC
TRBV7-3	TRBJ1-6	14	NA	CASSRQAYNSPLHF	TGTGCCAGCAGCCGACAGGCCTATAATTCACCCCTCCACTTT
TRBV11-2	TRBJ1-3	14	NA	CASSLASGVNTIYF	TGTGCCAGCAGCCTAGCCTCAGGGGTCAACACCATATATTTT
TRBV27	TRBJ1-6	13	NA	CASSRERNSPLHF	TGTGCCAGCAGTAGAGAAAGGAATTCACCCCTCCACTTT
TRBV5-1	TRBJ2-2	12	NA	CASSLDGGELFF	TGCGCCAGCAGCTTGGACGGCGGGGAGCTGTTTTTT
TRBV3-1/TRBV3-2	TRBJ1-2	12	NA	CASSQDGLGYTF	TGTGCCAGCAGTCAGGACGGCTTGGGCTACACCTTC
TRBV30	TRBJ2-2	13	TRBD1	CAWGTGNTGELFF	TGTGCCTGGGGGACAGGGAACACCGGGGAGCTGTTTTTT
TRBV30	TRBJ2-1	16	TRBD2	CAWSVMRGADHNEQFF	TGTGCCTGGAGTGTAATGCGGGGGGCCGACCACAATGAGCAGTTCTTC
TRBV4-3	TRBJ2-2	16	NA	CASSQLTGTPPGELFF	TGCGCCAGCAGCCAGCTGACCGGGACCCCTCCCGGGGAGCTGTTTTTT
TRBV30	TRBJ2-1	14	TRBD2	CACTGTSGGNEQFF	TGTGCCTGTACCGGGACTAGCGGGGGTAATGAGCAGTTCTTC
TRBV12-3/TRBV12-4	TRBJ2-7	13	NA	CASSLLRSYEQYF	TGTGCCAGCAGTTTACTCCGCTCCTACGAGCAGTACTTC
TRBV12-3/TRBV12-4	TRBJ2-2	13	NA	CASSLGFGGELFF	TGTGCCAGCAGTTTGGGGTTTGGCGGGGAGCTGTTTTTT
TRBV10-3	TRBJ2-5	15	NA	CAISGTTGPQETQYF	TGTGCCATCAGTGGGACGACAGGCCCTCAAGAGACCCAGTACTTC
TRBV5-1	TRBJ2-5	14	NA	CASSLTGNQETQYF	TGCGCCAGCAGCTTGACAGGGAACCAAGAGACCCAGTACTTC
TRBV19	TRBJ1-2	16	NA	CASSIGTGQVNYGYTF	TGTGCCAGTAGTATAGGGACGGGGCAGGTCAACTATGGCTACACCTTC
TRBV6-6	TRBJ2-7	14	NA	CASSYEDSTYEQYF	TGTGCCAGCAGTTACGAGGACTCTACCTACGAGCAGTACTTC
TRBV7-9	TRBJ2-3	16	NA	CASSTRRVPRTDTQYF	TGTGCCAGCAGCACCCGCCGGGTTCCACGCACAGATACGCAGTATTTT
TRBV6-2/TRBV6-3	TRBJ1-1	16	NA	CASSYGGRVGDTEAFF	TGTGCCAGCAGTTACGGCGGGCGGGTCGGTGACACTGAAGCTTTCTTT
TRBV2	TRBJ2-7	14	TRBD1	CASNTGTGNNEQYF	TGTGCCAGCAATACCGGGACAGGGAACAACGAGCAGTACTTC
TRBV11-1	TRBJ1-1	12	NA	CASSLTNTEAFF	TGTGCCAGCAGCCTGACGAACACTGAAGCTTTCTTT
TRBV6-2/TRBV6-3	TRBJ1-1	18	TRBD1	CASSYETGQGASDPEAFF	TGTGCCAGCAGTTACGAGACGGGACAGGGGGCGAGTGACCCTGAAGCTTTCTTT
TRBV19	TRBJ1-2	14	TRBD1	CASSRGQGIYGYTF	TGTGCCAGTAGTAGAGGACAGGGGATCTATGGCTACACCTTC